This TCR beta chain was sequenced for a study of blood T cell repertoires in COVID-19. V gave up 0 bases and J gave up 3 bases, with 7 bases separating them. The V gene's germline CDR1 is SGHNT and CDR2 YYREEE (reference sequence). The CDR3 loop spans 14 amino acids. Methods used by the authors: The assay estimated nucleated cells by amplifying reference gene primers. Assay: immunoSEQ multiplex PCR; the TCRdb copy retains only in-frame clones and omits some. For V, J and clone size, that table is used; D and trimming come from the DNA. Of fewer than 200,000 clones listed, about 92% are singletons. The source is a man aged 25 to 45 with COVID-19, enrolled during active disease. The gene calls are TRBV5-4 and TRBJ1-3; D ambiguous. The sequencing input was peripheral blood. The CDR3 sequence is CASSLEQVGNTIYF. CDR3 in DNA: TGTGCCAGCAGCTTGGAGCAGGTTGGAAACACCATATATTTT.